These 29 T cell receptor beta chains share one sample of origin, sequenced in a study of blood T cell repertoires in COVID-19. Some clones are missing from TCRdb's copy, which holds only in-frame ones; the method was immunoSEQ multiplex PCR. Of hundreds of thousands of clones in the sample, more than 70% were seen once. Sequenced material: peripheral blood. These receptor sequences come from a woman in her forties who had recovered from COVID-19.

V and J are TRBV14 and TRBJ1-2; no definite D call. With 4 bases removed from V and 7 bases from J, the gap between germline ends came to 10 bases. The CDR3 loop spans 12 amino acids. Germline loops: CDR1 SGHDN, CDR2 FVKESK. CDR3 residues: CASSRPGSGYTF. CDR3 nucleotides: TGTGCCAGCAGCCGCCCGGGGTCTGGCTACACCTTC.

The genes are TRBV13 and TRBJ1-3; D might be TRBD1 (5 bases). CDR3 length: 15 residues. V was shortened by 3 bases and J by 0 bases, with 9 bases between the two germline ends. Germline lookup yields CDR1 PRHDT and CDR2 FYEKMQ (reference sequence). The CDR3 loop reads CASSLGGFSGNTIYF. DNA of the CDR3: TGTGCCAGCAGCTTGGGGGGGTTCTCTGGAAACACCATATATTTT.

The genes are TRBV12-3 or TRBV12-4 and TRBJ2-7; 8 bases map to TRBD2. This CDR3 is 13 amino acids long. V was pared by 5 bases and J by 10 bases, with 10 bases of the junction left unmatched. Written as DNA, the CDR3 is TGTGCCAGCAGTGGGGGGGCTAGCGGGCGACAGTACTTC. It specifies CASSGGASGRQYF.

The chain is built from TRBV19 and TRBJ2-2, with D uncertain. The germline V and J ends were trimmed by 6 bases and 4 bases, with 12 bases remaining between them. CDR1 LNHDA and CDR2 SQIVND come from the germline V gene (reference sequence). This CDR3 has 14 residues. The DNA of the CDR3 is TGTGCCAGTAGCGGGTCCCACGGCACCGGGGAGCTGTTTTTT. As protein: CASSGSHGTGELFF.

The chain couples TRBV30 to TRBJ2-7; TRBD2 matches at 10 bases. The V segment lost 1 base and the J segment 6 bases; nucleotides outside the gene matches: 9. Germline assignment: CDR1 GTSNPN and CDR2 SVGIG (reference sequence). CDR3 size: 15 residues. CDR3 region: CAWSELGLASAEQYF. As DNA, the CDR3 is TGTGCCTGGAGTGAGTTGGGACTAGCGTCCGCCGAGCAGTACTTC.

J is TRBJ2-2 and V is TRBV19, with D maybe TRBD1 (5 bases). Germline values: CDR1 LNHDA, CDR2 SQIVND (reference sequence). There are 12 residues in the CDR3. The V end was cut by 7 bases, the J end by 6 bases, with 9 bases between. The CDR3 DNA is TGTGCCAGTACTCAGGGCGCCGGGGAGCTGTTTTTT. Encoded protein: CASTQGAGELFF.

The chain joins TRBV27 to TRBJ1-3; TRBD1 is a possible D gene (5 bases). The CDR3 totals 15 residues. Germline V gene data show CDR1 as MNHEY and CDR2 as SMNVEV (reference sequence). V dropped 6 bases and J dropped 4 bases, with 16 bases sitting between them. Here the CDR3 reads CASSRGGEAGNTIYF. In DNA form, the CDR3 reads TGTGCCAGCAGCCGGGGGGGGGAGGCAGGAAACACCATATATTTT.

The rearrangement joins TRBV19 to TRBJ2-4, with 16 bases aligning to TRBD2. Germline values: CDR1 LNHDA, CDR2 SQIVND (reference sequence). CDR3 length: 15 amino acids. The junction had 1 base not matched to a gene; V was cut back by 3 bases and J by 8 bases. CDR3 bases: TGTGCCAGTAGTATGGGACTAGCGGGAGGGGACATTCAGTACTTC. Protein product: CASSMGLAGGDIQYF.

The chain combines TRBV21-1 with TRBJ2-7; the D segment call TRBD2 is taken from the table without a DNA check. TRBV21-1 is listed as a pseudogene. There are 20 residues in the CDR3. The CDR3 DNA follows: TGTGCCAGCAGCAAAGCACCACCGGCTAGCGGGCCGACCGCGGGCTACGAGCAGTACTTC. Encoded protein: CASSKAPPASGPTAGYEQYF.

This chain links TRBV4-1 with TRBJ2-2, with D uncertain. Germline CDR1 is MGHRA and CDR2 is YSYEKL. The CDR3 has 15 residues. The germline V and J ends were trimmed by 1 base and 7 bases, with 13 bases remaining between them. The CDR3 nucleotides read TGCGCCAGCAGCCAAGTTTGGCTGTCGGGCGGGGAGCTGTTTTTT. Encoded protein: CASSQVWLSGGELFF.

This clone was counted a single time. The chain is built from TRBV5-1 and TRBJ2-5; tentatively, D is TRBD1 (5 bases). V was clipped by 0 bases and J by 2 bases, with 14 bases between them. CDR1 SGHRS and CDR2 YFSETQ come from the germline V gene. CDR3 length: 16 amino acids. CDR3 sequence reads: CASSLGVGQSQETQYF. The CDR3 DNA follows: TGCGCCAGCAGCTTGGGGGTTGGACAATCACAAGAGACCCAGTACTTC. Full variable domain (rest looked up from reference TRBV5-1 and TRBJ2-5): KAGVTQTPRYLIKTRGQQVTLSCSPISGHRSVSWYQQTPGQGLQFLFEYFSETQRNKGNFPGRFSGRQFSNSRSEMNVSTLELGDSALYLCASSLGVGQSQETQYFGPGTRLLVL.

The rearrangement joins TRBV27 to TRBJ1-6; D is possibly TRBD1 (6 bases). V lost 7 bases and J lost 10, with 11 bases in between. CDR1 and CDR2 (germline): MNHEY, SMNVEV (reference sequence). The CDR3 is made up of 12 amino acids. The CDR3 DNA reads as TGTGCCAGCACCGAGAGGGGGTCACCCCTCCACTTT. Amino acid sequence: CASTERGSPLHF.

The chain uses TRBV19 and TRBJ1-4, with a possible D match to TRBD1 (5 bases). Per germline, CDR1 LNHDA and CDR2 SQIVND (reference sequence). The CDR3 consists of 16 residues. Deletions cut 6 bases from V and 0 bases from J, with 14 bases between. CDR3 sequence: CASSYRGGTTNEKLFF. The DNA for the CDR3 is TGTGCCAGTAGCTACCGGGGGGGTACAACTAATGAAAAACTGTTTTTT.

J is TRBJ1-2 and V is TRBV4-3; D unclear. CDR1 and CDR2 from the germline V gene are LGHNA and YSLEER. Trimming cost V 1 base and J 8 bases, with 17 bases left between them. The CDR3 has 15 residues. CDR3 coding DNA: TGCGCCAGCAGCCAAGGGAGGACCCTGCGGGCCGGCTACACCTTC. It specifies CASSQGRTLRAGYTF.

On this clone: A read error is likely, as this CDR3 ends without the conserved phenylalanine or tryptophan. The DNA is omitted, as the CDR3 cannot be located on it reliably, and the CDR3 follows TCRdb's listing. The V and J genes are TRBV21-1 and TRBJ2-7; no check of the table's D call, TRBD1, against the DNA was made. TRBV21-1 is labeled a pseudogene. The CDR3 contains 10 residues when both ends are counted. CDR3 protein: CASSIRGHLI.

The chain is built from TRBV10-3 and TRBJ2-7; 12 positions match TRBD2. V dropped 10 bases and J dropped 4; count of bases not matched to a gene: 8. The CDR3 is 14 amino acids. Germline CDR1 and CDR2: ENHRY and SYGVKD. CDR3 protein: CATTGGLAGYEQYF. Written as DNA, the CDR3 is TGTGCCACCACGGGGGGACTAGCGGGTTACGAGCAGTACTTC.

The chain recombines TRBV10-3 with TRBJ2-3; 8 nucleotides match TRBD2. The CDR3 spans 14 residues. The V and J ends lost 6 bases and 1 base, in that order; junction bases with no gene match: 3. The germline V gene has CDR1 ENHRY and CDR2 SYGVKD. The DNA of the CDR3 is TGTGCCATCAGCAAAGCGGGGGGCACAGATACGCAGTATTTT. Its translation: CAISKAGGTDTQYF.

V is TRBV15 and J is TRBJ1-5; D perhaps matches TRBD1 (5 bases). This CDR3 is 16 amino acids long. V was cut by 0 bases and J by 8 bases, with 17 bases left in between. Germline CDR1 LNHNV, CDR2 YYDKDF (reference sequence). The CDR3 DNA follows: TGTGCCACCAGCAGAGATTTGGGGGGAGACAGTGAGCCCCAGCATTTT. Translation gives CATSRDLGGDSEPQHF. The whole variable domain, remainder taken from reference TRBV15 and TRBJ1-5, is DAMVIQNPRYQVTQFGKPVTLSCSQTLNHNVMYWYQQKSSQAPKLLFHYYDKDFNNEADTPDNFQSRRPNTSFCFLDIRSPGLGDTAMYLCATSRDLGGDSEPQHFGDGTRLSIL.

This chain uses TRBV19 with TRBJ1-2; D remains unclear. Germline CDR1 reads LNHDA; CDR2 reads SQIVND (reference sequence). The CDR3 consists of 18 residues. Trimming removed 3 bases at V and 3 bases at J, with 23 bases between. This chain's CDR3 is CASSIKVVAAAGHYGYTF. The DNA for the CDR3 is TGTGCCAGTAGTATTAAGGTTGTGGCGGCTGCGGGCCACTATGGCTACACCTTC.

In its sample, this clone was seen once. The chain combines TRBV5-6 with TRBJ2-7, with 8 bases that match TRBD2. The CDR3 is 15 amino acids. Unmatched junction bases numbered 8, after V lost 4 bases and J lost 2 bases. The germline V gene has CDR1 SGHDT and CDR2 YYEEEE. The CDR3 loop is CASSASRGLAYEQYF. The CDR3 nucleotides are TGTGCCAGCAGCGCCAGTAGGGGACTAGCCTACGAGCAGTACTTC.

This clone was recorded once. In DNA, the CDR3 is TGCGCCAGCAGCCAAGATGGGACTTTGTTGTTGGGATCTGGCTACACCTTC. As protein: CASSQDGTLLLGSGYTF. The chain has TRBV4-3 and TRBJ1-2; a possible D gene is TRBD1 (5 bases). The CDR3 totals 17 residues. CDR1 and CDR2 (germline): LGHNA, YSLEER. V lost 0 bases, J lost 7 bases, and 21 bases lay in between.

This chain links TRBV2 with TRBJ2-7; unclear D gene. The length of the CDR3 is 10 residues. Deletions cut 10 bases from V and 8 bases from J, with 12 bases between. Germline CDR1 SNHLY, CDR2 FYNNEI. This CDR3 reads CATAAAQQYF. The CDR3 DNA follows: TGTGCCACCGCGGCGGCACAGCAGTACTTC. The full variable domain, in which reference TRBV2 and TRBJ2-7 provide the parts outside the CDR3, is EPEVTQTPSHQVTQMGQEVILRCVPISNHLYFYWYRQILGQKVEFLVSFYNNEISEKSEIFDDQFSVERPDGSNFTLKIRSTKLEDSAMYFCATAAAQQYFGPGTRLTVT.

V usage is TRBV19 and J usage is TRBJ2-1, with D possibly TRBD1 on 5 matching bases. Germline-derived CDR1 and CDR2 are LNHDA and SQIVND (reference sequence). The CDR3 runs 15 residues. V lost 6 bases and J lost 0, with 12 bases in between. In DNA form, the CDR3 reads TGTGCCAGTAGGCCGACAGCCCACTCCTACAATGAGCAGTTCTTC. This codes for CASRPTAHSYNEQFF.

The chain uses TRBV28 and TRBJ1-5, with a possible D match to TRBD1 (6 bases). Trimming left V 5 bases short and J 1 base short, with 15 bases between. The CDR3 has 16 residues. Germline CDR1 reads MDHEN; CDR2 reads SYDVKM. This CDR3 is CASSQTGRPSNQPQHF. The CDR3 nucleotides read TGTGCCAGCAGTCAAACAGGGCGGCCCAGCAATCAGCCCCAGCATTTT.

The genes are TRBV29-1 and TRBJ2-5, with 8 bases aligning to TRBD1. The V gene's germline CDR1 is SQVTM and CDR2 ANQGSEA. The trim removed 8 bases at V and 7 bases at J, leaving 6 bases unmatched. The CDR3 totals 11 residues. CDR3 DNA: TGCAGCTCCGGGACAGGCCCGACCCAGTACTTC. Translated: CSSGTGPTQYF.

The chain links TRBV7-2 to TRBJ1-1, with D possibly TRBD1 on 6 matching bases. The germline V gene has CDR1 SGHTA and CDR2 FQGNSA. The CDR3 covers 19 residues. V lost 2 bases, J lost 1 base, and 23 bases lay in between. CDR3: CASSLSTGRTASRNTEAFF. The CDR3 DNA sequence: TGTGCCAGCAGCTTATCCACGGGCCGGACAGCCTCCCGGAACACTGAAGCTTTCTTT.

This clone was picked up one time. The chain carries TRBV28 and TRBJ1-6; tentatively, D is TRBD1 (6 bases). CDR1 and CDR2 from the germline V gene are MDHEN and SYDVKM. Trimming removed 6 bases from V and 11 bases from J, with 14 bases in between. The CDR3 consists of 13 residues. The CDR3 loop is CASRGATDPPLHF. CDR3 in DNA: TGTGCCAGCAGGGGGGCAACCGACCCACCCCTCCACTTT.

The chain joins TRBV25-1 to TRBJ1-1, with 11 bases matching TRBD1. This CDR3 has 14 residues. Looked up from germline, CDR1 is MGHDK and CDR2 is SYGVNS. Unmatched junction bases numbered 4, after V lost 4 bases and J lost 6 bases. CDR3 loop: CASSGTGGNSEAFF. The CDR3 nucleotides read TGTGCCAGCAGTGGGACAGGGGGCAACTCTGAAGCTTTCTTT. The whole variable domain, filled in from reference TRBV25-1 and TRBJ1-1, reads EADIYQTPRYLVIGTGKKITLECSQTMGHDKMYWYQQDPGMELHLIHYSYGVNSTEKGDLSSESTVSRIRTEHFPLTLESARPSHTSQYLCASSGTGGNSEAFFGQGTRLTVV.

J is TRBJ1-3 and V is TRBV6-6, with 7 bases that match TRBD1. Germline V gives CDR1 MNHNY, CDR2 SVGAGI (reference sequence). The CDR3 spans 17 residues. Trimming took 5 bases from V and 0 from J; bases not matched to a gene: 10. The CDR3, as DNA: TGTGCCAGCAGTCTTAGGGACAGCCGACTCTCTGGAAACACCATATATTTT. Translating it yields CASSLRDSRLSGNTIYF.